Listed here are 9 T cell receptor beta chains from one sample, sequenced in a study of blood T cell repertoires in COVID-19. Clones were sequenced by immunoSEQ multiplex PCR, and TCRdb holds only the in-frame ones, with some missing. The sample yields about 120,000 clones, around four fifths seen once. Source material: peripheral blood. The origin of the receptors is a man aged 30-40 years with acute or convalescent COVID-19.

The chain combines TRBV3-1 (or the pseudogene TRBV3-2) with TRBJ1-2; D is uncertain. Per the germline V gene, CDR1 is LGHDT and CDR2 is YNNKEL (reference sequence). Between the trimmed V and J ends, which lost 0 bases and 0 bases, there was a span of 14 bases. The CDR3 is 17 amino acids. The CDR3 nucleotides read TGTGCCAGCAGCCAAGACTGGGAGCACCGAGCTAACTATGGCTACACCTTC. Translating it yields CASSQDWEHRANYGYTF.

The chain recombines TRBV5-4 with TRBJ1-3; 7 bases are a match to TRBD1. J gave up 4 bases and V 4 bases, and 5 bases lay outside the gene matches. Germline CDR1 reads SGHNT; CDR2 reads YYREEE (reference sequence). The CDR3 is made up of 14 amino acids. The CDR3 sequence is CASSKQGSGNTIYF. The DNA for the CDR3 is TGTGCCAGCAGCAAACAGGGGAGCGGAAACACCATATATTTT.

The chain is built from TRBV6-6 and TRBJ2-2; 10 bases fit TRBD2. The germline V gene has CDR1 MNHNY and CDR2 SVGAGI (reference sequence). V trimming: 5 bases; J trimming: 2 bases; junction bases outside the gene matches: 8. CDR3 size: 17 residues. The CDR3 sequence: CASSLAGAPTNTGELFF. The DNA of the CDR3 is TGTGCCAGCAGTCTAGCGGGAGCCCCCACTAACACCGGGGAGCTGTTTTTT.

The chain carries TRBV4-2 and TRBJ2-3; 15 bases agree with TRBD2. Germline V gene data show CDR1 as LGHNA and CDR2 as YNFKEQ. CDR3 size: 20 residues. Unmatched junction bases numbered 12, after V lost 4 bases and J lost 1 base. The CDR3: CASSLTWTSGRALGTDTQYF. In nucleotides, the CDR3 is TGTGCCAGCAGCCTGACTTGGACTAGCGGGAGGGCCCTGGGCACAGATACGCAGTATTTT.

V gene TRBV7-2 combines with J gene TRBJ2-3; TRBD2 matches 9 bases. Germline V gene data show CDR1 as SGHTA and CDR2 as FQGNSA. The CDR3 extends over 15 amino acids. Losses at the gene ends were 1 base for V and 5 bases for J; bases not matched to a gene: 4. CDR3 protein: CASSLGGGARDTQYF. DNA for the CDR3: TGTGCCAGCAGCTTAGGCGGGGGGGCCCGAGATACGCAGTATTTT.

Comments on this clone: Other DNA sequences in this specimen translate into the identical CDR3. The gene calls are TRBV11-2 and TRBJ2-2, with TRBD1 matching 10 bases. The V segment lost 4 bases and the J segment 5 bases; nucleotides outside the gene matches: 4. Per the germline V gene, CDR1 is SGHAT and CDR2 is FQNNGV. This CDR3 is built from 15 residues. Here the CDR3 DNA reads TGTGCCAGCAGCTCGGGACAGGGGTGGACCGGGGAGCTGTTTTTT. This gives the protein CASSSGQGWTGELFF.

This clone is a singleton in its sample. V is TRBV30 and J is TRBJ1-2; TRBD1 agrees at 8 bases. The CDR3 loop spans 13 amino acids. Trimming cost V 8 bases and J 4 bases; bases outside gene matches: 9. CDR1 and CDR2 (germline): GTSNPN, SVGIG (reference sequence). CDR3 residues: CAGLTGVGYGYTF. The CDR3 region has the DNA TGTGCCGGCCTGACAGGGGTGGGCTATGGCTACACCTTC. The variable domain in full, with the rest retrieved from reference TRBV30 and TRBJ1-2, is SQTIHQWPATLVQPVGSPLSLECTVEGTSNPNLYWYRQAAGRGLQLLFYSVGIGQISSEVPQNLSASRPQDRQFILSSKKLLLSDSGFYLCAGLTGVGYGYTFGSGTRLTVV.

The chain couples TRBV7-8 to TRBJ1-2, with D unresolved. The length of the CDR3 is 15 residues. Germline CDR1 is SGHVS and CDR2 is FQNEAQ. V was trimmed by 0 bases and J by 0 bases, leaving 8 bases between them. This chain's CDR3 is CASSLAPGPNYGYTF. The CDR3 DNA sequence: TGTGCCAGCAGCTTAGCGCCAGGTCCTAACTATGGCTACACCTTC.

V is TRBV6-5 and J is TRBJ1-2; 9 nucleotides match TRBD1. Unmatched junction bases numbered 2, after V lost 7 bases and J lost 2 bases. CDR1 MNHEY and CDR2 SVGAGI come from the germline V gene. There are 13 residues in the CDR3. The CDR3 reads CASIGQGNYGYTF. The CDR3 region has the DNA TGTGCCAGCATTGGACAGGGGAACTATGGCTACACCTTC.